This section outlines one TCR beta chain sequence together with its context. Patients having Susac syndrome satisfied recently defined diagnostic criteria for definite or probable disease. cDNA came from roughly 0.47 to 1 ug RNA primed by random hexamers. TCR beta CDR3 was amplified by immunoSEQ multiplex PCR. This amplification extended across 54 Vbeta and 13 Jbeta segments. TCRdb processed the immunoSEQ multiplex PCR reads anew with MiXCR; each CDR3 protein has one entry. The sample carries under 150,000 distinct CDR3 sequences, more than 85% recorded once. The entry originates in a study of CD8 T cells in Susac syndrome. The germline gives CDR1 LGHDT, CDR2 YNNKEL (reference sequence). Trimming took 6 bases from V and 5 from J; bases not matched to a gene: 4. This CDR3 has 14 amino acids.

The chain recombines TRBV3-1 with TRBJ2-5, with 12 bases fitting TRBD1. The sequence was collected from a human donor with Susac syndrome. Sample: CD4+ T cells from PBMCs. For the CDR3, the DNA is TGTGCCAGCAGTTGGGACAGGGGGCGCGAGACCCAGTACTTC. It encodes CASSWDRGRETQYF.